One and the same sample provided the 2 T cell receptor beta chains below, sequenced in a study of regulatory T cells in long-lasting Graves disease (dated by TCRdb to the early 2020s). Reading the label with the study, this specimen's time point is: newly diagnosed GD, antithyroid drugs for less than 3 months. For both TCR sequencing and RNA sequencing, RNA was extracted from PBMCs using TRIzol. The library was made by multiplex PCR. TCRdb shows the sequencer as Illumina HiSeq 4000. TCR beta libraries were built with iRepertoire HTBI primers and Arm-PCR amplification of CDR3 regions. In-frame beta chains were kept once TCRdb had trimmed the public reads at Q25 with fastp and called clones with MiXCR. Each entry merges the rows of one CDR3 protein and shows their most common DNA and genes. The sample table shows 400,000 to 500,000 distinct CDR3 sequences, and about 15% are seen once. The ten biggest clones cover around 15% of the sample.

This sample also appeared in a second study, on T cells in Graves' hyperthyroidism and ophthalmopathy.

Sample: peripheral blood mononuclear cells (PBMCs), taken at new diagnosis, from a patient treated with antithyroid drugs. The source of these receptors is a woman between 25 and 40 years old with Graves disease. Donor details come from another sample of the same person, matched by shared clones.

There are many counts of this clonotype. The chain links TRBV24-1 to TRBJ2-5, with 7 bases aligning to TRBD1. The CDR3 totals 14 residues. The V segment lost 7 bases and the J segment 4 bases; nucleotides outside the gene matches: 8. Germline CDR1 and CDR2: KGHDR and SFDVKD. For the CDR3, the DNA is TGTGCCACCAGCCGTCCAGGGGGATCAGAGACCCAGTACTTC. The encoded protein is CATSRPGGSETQYF.

This clonotype was counted a few times. This chain connects TRBV24-1 to TRBJ1-2, with D perhaps TRBD1 (5 bases). CDR1 is KGHDR and CDR2 is SFDVKD in the germline V gene. Deletions cut 0 bases from V and 10 bases from J, with 8 bases between. The CDR3 runs 12 residues. The CDR3 DNA sequence: TGTGCCACCAGTGATTTGAGGGGAGACTACACCTTC. Residues: CATSDLRGDYTF.